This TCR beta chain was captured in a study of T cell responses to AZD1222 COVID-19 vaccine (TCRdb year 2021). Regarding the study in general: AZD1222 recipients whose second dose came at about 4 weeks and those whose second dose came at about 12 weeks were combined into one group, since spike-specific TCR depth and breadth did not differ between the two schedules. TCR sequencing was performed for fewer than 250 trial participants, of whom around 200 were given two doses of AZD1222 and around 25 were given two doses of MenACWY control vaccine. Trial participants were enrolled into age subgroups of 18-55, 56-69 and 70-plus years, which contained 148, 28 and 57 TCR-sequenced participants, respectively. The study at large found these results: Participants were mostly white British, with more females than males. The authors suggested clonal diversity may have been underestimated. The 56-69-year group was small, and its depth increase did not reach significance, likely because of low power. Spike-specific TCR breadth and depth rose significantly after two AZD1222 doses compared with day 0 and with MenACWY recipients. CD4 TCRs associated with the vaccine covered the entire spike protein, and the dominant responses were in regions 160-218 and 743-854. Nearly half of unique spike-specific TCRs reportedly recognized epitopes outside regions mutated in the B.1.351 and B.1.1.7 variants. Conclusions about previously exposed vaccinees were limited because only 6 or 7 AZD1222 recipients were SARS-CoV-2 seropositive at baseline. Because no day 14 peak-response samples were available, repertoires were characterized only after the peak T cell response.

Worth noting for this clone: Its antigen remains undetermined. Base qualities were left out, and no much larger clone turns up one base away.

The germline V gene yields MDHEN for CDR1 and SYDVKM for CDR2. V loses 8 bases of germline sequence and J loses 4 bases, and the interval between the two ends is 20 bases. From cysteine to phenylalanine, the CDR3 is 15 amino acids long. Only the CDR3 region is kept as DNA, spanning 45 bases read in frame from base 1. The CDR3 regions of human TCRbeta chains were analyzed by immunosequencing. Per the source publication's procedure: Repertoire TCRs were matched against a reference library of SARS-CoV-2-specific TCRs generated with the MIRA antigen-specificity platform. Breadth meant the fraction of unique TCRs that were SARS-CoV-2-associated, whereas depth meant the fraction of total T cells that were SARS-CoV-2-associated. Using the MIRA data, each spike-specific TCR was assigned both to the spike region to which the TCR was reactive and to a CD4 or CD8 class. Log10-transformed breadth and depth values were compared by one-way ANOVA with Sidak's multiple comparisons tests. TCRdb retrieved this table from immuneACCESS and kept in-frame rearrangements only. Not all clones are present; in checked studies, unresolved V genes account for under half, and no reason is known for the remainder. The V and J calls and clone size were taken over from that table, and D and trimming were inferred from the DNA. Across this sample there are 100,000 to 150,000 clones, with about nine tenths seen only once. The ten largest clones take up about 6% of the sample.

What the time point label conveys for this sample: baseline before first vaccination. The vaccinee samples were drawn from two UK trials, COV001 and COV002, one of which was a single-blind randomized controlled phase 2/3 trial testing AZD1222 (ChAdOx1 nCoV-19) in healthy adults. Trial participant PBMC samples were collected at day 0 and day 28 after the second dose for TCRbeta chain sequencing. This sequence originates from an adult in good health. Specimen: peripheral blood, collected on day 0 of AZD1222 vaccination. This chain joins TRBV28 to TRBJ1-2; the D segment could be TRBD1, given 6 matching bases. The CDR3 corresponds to CASRRGEQGVYGYTF. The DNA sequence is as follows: TGTGCCAGCCGCCGAGGGGAACAGGGAGTCTATGGCTACACCTTC.